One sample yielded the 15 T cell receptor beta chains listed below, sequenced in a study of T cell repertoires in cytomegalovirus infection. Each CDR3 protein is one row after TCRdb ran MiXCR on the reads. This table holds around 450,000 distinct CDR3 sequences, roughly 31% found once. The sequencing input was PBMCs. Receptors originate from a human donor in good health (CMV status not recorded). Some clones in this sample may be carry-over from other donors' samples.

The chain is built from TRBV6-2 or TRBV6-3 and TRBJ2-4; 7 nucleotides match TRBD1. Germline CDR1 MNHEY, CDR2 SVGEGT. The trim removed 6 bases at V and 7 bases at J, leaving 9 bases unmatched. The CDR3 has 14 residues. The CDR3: CASRTGTVGNIQYF. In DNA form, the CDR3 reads TGTGCCAGCAGAACCGGGACAGTTGGGAACATTCAGTACTTC.

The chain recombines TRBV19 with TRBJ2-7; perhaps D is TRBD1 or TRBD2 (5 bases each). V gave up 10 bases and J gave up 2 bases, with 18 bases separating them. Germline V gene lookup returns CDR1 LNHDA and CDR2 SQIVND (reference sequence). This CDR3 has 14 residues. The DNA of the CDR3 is TGTGCCACCTCAACTGGGACGCCTGCCTACGAGCAGTACTTC. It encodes CATSTGTPAYEQYF.

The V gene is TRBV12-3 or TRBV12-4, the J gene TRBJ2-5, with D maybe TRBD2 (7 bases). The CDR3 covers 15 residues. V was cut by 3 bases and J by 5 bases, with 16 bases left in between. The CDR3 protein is CASSFGGGAMETQYF. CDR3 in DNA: TGTGCCAGCAGTTTTGGGGGGGGGGCAATGGAGACCCAGTACTTC.

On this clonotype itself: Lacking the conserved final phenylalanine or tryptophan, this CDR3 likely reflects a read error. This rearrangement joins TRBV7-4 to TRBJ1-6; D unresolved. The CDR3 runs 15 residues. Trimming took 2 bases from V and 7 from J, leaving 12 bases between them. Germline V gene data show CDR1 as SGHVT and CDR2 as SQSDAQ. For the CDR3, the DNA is TGTGCCAGCAGCTTACCTCGGGCCCTGAATTCACCCCTCCACTGT. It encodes CASSLPRALNSPLHC.

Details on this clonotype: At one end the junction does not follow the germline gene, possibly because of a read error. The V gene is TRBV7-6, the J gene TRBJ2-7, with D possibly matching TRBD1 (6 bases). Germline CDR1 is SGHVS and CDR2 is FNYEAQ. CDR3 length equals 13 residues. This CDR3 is CASSLPGAYEQNF. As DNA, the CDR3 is TGTGCCAGCAGCTTACCAGGGGCCTACGAGCAGAACTTC.

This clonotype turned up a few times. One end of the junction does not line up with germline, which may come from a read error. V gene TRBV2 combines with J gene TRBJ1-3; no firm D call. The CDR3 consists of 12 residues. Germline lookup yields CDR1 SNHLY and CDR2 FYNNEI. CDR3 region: CASSEGPTPFAF. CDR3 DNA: TGTGCCAGCAGTGAAGGACCCACTCCGTTTGCTTTT.

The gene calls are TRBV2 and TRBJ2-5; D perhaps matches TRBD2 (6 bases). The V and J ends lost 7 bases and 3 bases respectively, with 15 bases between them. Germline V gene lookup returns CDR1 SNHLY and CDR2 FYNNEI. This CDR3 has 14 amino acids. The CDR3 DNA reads TGTGCCAGCATCCAGGGAGGAGGGGAAGAGACCCAGTACTTC. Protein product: CASIQGGGEETQYF.

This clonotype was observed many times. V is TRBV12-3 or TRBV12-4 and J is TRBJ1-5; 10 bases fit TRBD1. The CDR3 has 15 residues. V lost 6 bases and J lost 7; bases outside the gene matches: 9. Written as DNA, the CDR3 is TGTGCCAGCAGCCCAACCGGGACAGGGGTGCAGCCCCAGCATTTT. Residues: CASSPTGTGVQPQHF.

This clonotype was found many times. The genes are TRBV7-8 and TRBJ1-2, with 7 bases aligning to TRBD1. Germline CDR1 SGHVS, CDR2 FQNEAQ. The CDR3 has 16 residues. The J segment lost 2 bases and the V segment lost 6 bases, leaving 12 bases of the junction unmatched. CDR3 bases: TGTGCCAGCAGTTACCTTACCGGGACAGAGAACTATGGCTACACCTTC. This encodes CASSYLTGTENYGYTF.

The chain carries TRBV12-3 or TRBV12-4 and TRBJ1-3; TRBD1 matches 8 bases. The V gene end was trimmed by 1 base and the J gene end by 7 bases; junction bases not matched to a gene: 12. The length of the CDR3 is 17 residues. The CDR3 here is CASSLVSGGAGPNTIYF. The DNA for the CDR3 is TGTGCCAGCAGTTTAGTCTCAGGGGGCGCGGGGCCCAACACCATATATTTT.

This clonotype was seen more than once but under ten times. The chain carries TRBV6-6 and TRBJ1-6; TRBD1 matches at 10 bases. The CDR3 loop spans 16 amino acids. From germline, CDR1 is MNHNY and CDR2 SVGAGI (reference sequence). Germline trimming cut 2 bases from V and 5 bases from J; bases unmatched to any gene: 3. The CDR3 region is CASSYGQGVNNSPLHF. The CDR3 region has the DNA TGTGCCAGCAGTTACGGACAGGGGGTAAATAATTCACCCCTCCACTTT.

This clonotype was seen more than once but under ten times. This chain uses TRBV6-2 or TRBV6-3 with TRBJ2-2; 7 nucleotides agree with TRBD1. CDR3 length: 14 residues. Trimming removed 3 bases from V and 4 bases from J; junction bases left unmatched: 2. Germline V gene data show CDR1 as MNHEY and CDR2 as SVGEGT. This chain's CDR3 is CASSYYRGTGELFF. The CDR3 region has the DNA TGTGCCAGCAGTTATTACAGGGGCACCGGGGAGCTGTTTTTT.

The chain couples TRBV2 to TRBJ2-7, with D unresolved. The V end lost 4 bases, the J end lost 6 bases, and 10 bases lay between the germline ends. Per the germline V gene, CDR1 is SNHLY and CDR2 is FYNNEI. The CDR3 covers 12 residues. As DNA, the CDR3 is TGTGCCAGCAGTGGACTCCCTGGCGAGCAGTACTTC. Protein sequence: CASSGLPGEQYF.

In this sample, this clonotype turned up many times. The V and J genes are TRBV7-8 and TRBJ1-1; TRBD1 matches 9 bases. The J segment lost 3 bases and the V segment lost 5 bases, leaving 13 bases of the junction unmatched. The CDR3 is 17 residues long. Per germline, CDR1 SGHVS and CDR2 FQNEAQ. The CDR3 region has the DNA TGTGCCAGCAGCAAAAGGGACAGGGAAATTTTGTACACTGAAGCTTTCTTT. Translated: CASSKRDREILYTEAFF.

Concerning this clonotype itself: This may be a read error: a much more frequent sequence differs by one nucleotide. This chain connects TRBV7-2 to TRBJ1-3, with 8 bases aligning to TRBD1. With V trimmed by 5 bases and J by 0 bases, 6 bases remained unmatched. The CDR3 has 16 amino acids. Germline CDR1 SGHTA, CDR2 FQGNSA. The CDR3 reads CASSVDRVISGNTIYF. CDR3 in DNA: TGTGCCAGCAGCGTGGACAGGGTAATCTCTGGAAACACCATATATTTT. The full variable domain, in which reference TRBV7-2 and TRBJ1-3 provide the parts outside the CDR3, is GAGVSQSPSNKVTEKGKDVELRCDPISGHTALYWYRQSLGQGLEFLIYFQGNSAPDKSGLPSDRFSAERTGGSVSTLTIQRTQQEDSAVYLCASSVDRVISGNTIYFGEGSWLTVV.